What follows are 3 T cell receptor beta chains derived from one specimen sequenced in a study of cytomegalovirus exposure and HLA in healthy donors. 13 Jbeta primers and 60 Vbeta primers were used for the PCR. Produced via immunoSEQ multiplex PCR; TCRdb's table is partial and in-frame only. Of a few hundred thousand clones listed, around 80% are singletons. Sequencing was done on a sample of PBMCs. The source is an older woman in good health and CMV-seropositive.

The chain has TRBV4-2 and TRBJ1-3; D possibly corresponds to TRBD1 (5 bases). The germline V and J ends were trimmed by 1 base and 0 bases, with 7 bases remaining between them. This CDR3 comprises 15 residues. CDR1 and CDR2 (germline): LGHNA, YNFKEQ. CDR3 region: CASSQVTASGNTIYF. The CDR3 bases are TGTGCCAGCAGCCAAGTGACAGCCTCTGGAAACACCATATATTTT.

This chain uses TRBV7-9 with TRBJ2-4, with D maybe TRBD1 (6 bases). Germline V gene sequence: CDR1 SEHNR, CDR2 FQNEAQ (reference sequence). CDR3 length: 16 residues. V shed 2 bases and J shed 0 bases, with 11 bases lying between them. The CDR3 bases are TGTGCCAGCAGCTTACAGGGGACCCTAGCCAAAAACATTCAGTACTTC. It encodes CASSLQGTLAKNIQYF.

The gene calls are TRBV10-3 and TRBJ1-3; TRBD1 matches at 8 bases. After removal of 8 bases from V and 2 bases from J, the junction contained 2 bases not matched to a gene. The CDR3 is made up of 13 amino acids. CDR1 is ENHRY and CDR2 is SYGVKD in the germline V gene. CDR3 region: CAICRGPGNTIYF. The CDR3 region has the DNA TGTGCCATCTGCAGGGGGCCTGGAAACACCATATATTTT.